This entry lists 16 T cell receptor beta chains sequenced from one sample in a study of T cells in Graves' hyperthyroidism and ophthalmopathy. The TCR beta CDR3 regions underwent amplification using RNA transcripts as the source. HTBI primers drove first-round RT-PCR of the TCR CDR3. TCRdb itself ran the multiplex PCR reads through MiXCR, one entry per CDR3 protein. The table shows 300,000 to 450,000 distinct CDR3 sequences, with approximately 15% occurring only once. The sequencing input was blood. These receptors were obtained from a woman younger than 35 with Graves' hyperthyroidism that later progressed to Graves' ophthalmopathy.

There are many counts of this clonotype. The rearrangement uses TRBV7-9 and TRBJ1-1; 7 nucleotides match TRBD1. J lost 2 bases, V lost 5 bases, and 14 bases had no gene match. Germline values: CDR1 SEHNR, CDR2 FQNEAQ (reference sequence). CDR3 length: 17 amino acids. The CDR3, as DNA: TGTGCCAGCAGCCCAACCCTTTGGGACAGCTTCAACACTGAAGCTTTCTTT. This gives the protein CASSPTLWDSFNTEAFF.

The table lists this clonotype with a few counts. V is TRBV19 and J is TRBJ1-1; D call uncertain. Germline V gene data show CDR1 as LNHDA and CDR2 as SQIVND (reference sequence). Trimming left V 5 bases short and J 3 bases short, with 10 bases between. This CDR3 contains 13 residues. The CDR3: CASSRTQDTEAFF. CDR3 in DNA: TGTGCCAGTAGTCGGACGCAAGACACTGAAGCTTTCTTT.

This chain connects TRBV28 to TRBJ1-2; TRBD1 matches at 8 bases. The V gene end was trimmed by 6 bases and the J gene end by 7 bases; junction bases not matched to a gene: 7. This CDR3 is 13 amino acids long. The germline V gene has CDR1 MDHEN and CDR2 SYDVKM. The CDR3 coding sequence is TGTGCCAGCAGCTCACAGGGGGGCCTTGGCTACACCTTC. It encodes CASSSQGGLGYTF.

This clonotype was seen a few times. V gene TRBV7-9 combines with J gene TRBJ1-4, with 7 bases matching TRBD1. With 5 bases clipped from V and 1 base from J, the junction kept 4 bases outside the gene matches. The germline V gene encodes CDR1 SEHNR and CDR2 FQNEAQ (reference sequence). The CDR3 has 15 residues. DNA of the CDR3: TGTGCCAGCAGCCCAGGGGGGCGAACTAATGAAAAACTGTTTTTT. Translation: CASSPGGRTNEKLFF. The full variable domain, its missing parts supplied by reference TRBV7-9 and TRBJ1-4, is DTGVSQNPRHKITKRGQNVTFRCDPISEHNRLYWYRQTLGQGPEFLTYFQNEAQLEKSRLLSDRFSAERPKGSFSTLEIQRTEQGDSAMYLCASSPGGRTNEKLFFGSGTQLSVL.

At least ten counts were recorded for this clonotype. The chain couples TRBV11-2 to TRBJ2-1; D unclear. CDR3 length: 11 residues. Germline assignment: CDR1 SGHAT and CDR2 FQNNGV. Trimming left V 2 bases short and J 8 bases short, with 4 bases between. CDR3 in amino acids: CASSLRHEQFF. For the CDR3, the DNA is TGTGCCAGCAGCTTAAGACATGAGCAGTTCTTC.

This clonotype was detected ten times or more. The rearrangement uses TRBV28 and TRBJ2-7, with TRBD2 matching over 9 bases. CDR1 is MDHEN, CDR2 SYDVKM, per germline. V shed 9 bases, J shed 3 bases, and the junction held 6 bases outside the gene matches. There are 13 residues in the CDR3. CDR3 sequence: CASSSGIHYEQYF. The CDR3 DNA reads TGTGCCAGTTCTAGCGGGATCCACTACGAGCAGTACTTC.

This clonotype was observed many times. The chain couples TRBV3-1 to TRBJ1-1, with D possibly TRBD1 on 6 matching bases. Germline assignment: CDR1 LGHDT and CDR2 YNNKEL (reference sequence). This CDR3 has 15 amino acids. V was cut by 1 base and J by 4 bases, with 13 bases left in between. CDR3 in amino acids: CASSQGQGWSTEAFF. For the CDR3, the DNA is TGTGCCAGCAGCCAAGGCCAGGGGTGGTCCACTGAAGCTTTCTTT.

This clonotype was detected many times. The CDR3 sequence is CSARGSHTHLRFFEQYF. The CDR3 bases are TGCAGTGCTAGGGGCAGTCATACCCACTTGCGTTTCTTCGAGCAGTACTTC. The V gene is TRBV20-1, the J gene TRBJ2-7; D is unresolved. V lost 3 bases, J lost 6 bases, and 27 bases lay in between. The length of the CDR3 is 17 residues. Germline V lookup: CDR1 DFQATT, CDR2 SNEGSKA (reference sequence).

In this sample, this clonotype turned up many times. V is TRBV2 and J is TRBJ2-3; D is unclear. Trimming removed 4 bases from V and 3 bases from J, with 5 bases in between. The CDR3 has 12 amino acids. Germline V gives CDR1 SNHLY, CDR2 FYNNEI. CDR3: CASSGGTDTQYF. The CDR3 region has the DNA TGTGCCAGCAGTGGTGGGACAGATACGCAGTATTTT.

This clonotype was seen a handful of times. The chain recombines TRBV15 with TRBJ2-2; possible D gene TRBD1, 5 bases. In germline, CDR1 is LNHNV, CDR2 YYDKDF (reference sequence). Trimming took off 6 bases at V and 9 bases at J, with 8 bases between the two ends. CDR3 size: 11 residues. The CDR3 here is CATRGARELFF. Here the CDR3 DNA reads TGTGCCACCAGAGGGGCCCGGGAGCTGTTTTTT.

This clonotype was seen at least ten times. The rearrangement uses TRBV20-1 and TRBJ1-6; 9 bases map to TRBD1. The CDR3 contains 14 residues. Germline values: CDR1 DFQATT, CDR2 SNEGSKA (reference sequence). V trimming: 5 bases; J trimming: 10 bases; junction bases outside the gene matches: 9. The DNA for the CDR3 is TGCAGTGCTTTACAGGGGGCTGGGGGGTCACCCCTCCACTTT. Its translation: CSALQGAGGSPLHF.

This clonotype has at least ten counts. This chain uses TRBV27 with TRBJ2-1, with 10 bases lining up with TRBD1. CDR3 length equals 14 residues. CDR1 MNHEY and CDR2 SMNVEV come from the germline V gene (reference sequence). The V gene end was trimmed by 1 base and the J gene end by 6 bases; junction bases not matched to a gene: 0. In DNA, the CDR3 is TGTGCCAGCAGTTTATGGACAGGGGGCAATGAGCAGTTCTTC. Its translation is CASSLWTGGNEQFF.

This clonotype was picked up many times. The chain carries TRBV3-1 and TRBJ2-3; 8 bases are a match to TRBD1. The CDR3 spans 16 residues. CDR1 LGHDT and CDR2 YNNKEL come from the germline V gene (reference sequence). Trimming at V came to 5 bases and at J to 2 bases, leaving 9 bases not matched to a gene. The CDR3 sequence is CASSKRQGTSTDTQYF. In DNA, the CDR3 is TGTGCCAGCAGCAAACGACAGGGGACATCCACAGATACGCAGTATTTT.

Ten or more counts support this clonotype. The chain has TRBV7-2 and TRBJ1-6, with 9 positions matching TRBD1. This CDR3 has 15 amino acids. J was trimmed by 6 bases and V by 5 bases; bases with no gene match: 5. Germline V gene lookup returns CDR1 SGHTA and CDR2 FQGNSA. CDR3 region: CASSVQGALNSPLHF. CDR3 sequence (DNA): TGTGCCAGCAGCGTACAGGGGGCGCTTAATTCACCCCTCCACTTT.

This CDR3 is CASSPGDISGNTGELFF. The CDR3 bases are TGTGCCAGTAGTCCGGGAGATATTAGCGGGAACACCGGGGAGCTGTTTTTT. The chain combines TRBV19 with TRBJ2-2; D might be TRBD2 (6 bases). CDR1 and CDR2 from the germline V gene are LNHDA and SQIVND (reference sequence). The germline V and J ends were trimmed by 5 bases and 1 base, with 17 bases remaining between them. The CDR3 is made up of 17 amino acids.

There are many counts of this clonotype. The chain recombines TRBV6-1 with TRBJ1-2; D is unresolved. The CDR3 spans 14 residues. V was shortened by 1 base and J by 2 bases, with 8 bases between the two germline ends. Germline CDR1 is MNHNS and CDR2 is SASEGT. CDR3 sequence: CASSEEKVNYGYTF. In nucleotides, the CDR3 is TGTGCCAGCAGTGAAGAAAAGGTCAACTATGGCTACACCTTC.